The following is a TCR beta chain sequence with its context. What it recognizes is unknown. The entirety of the isolated RNA underwent reverse transcription, so expressed TCRB transcripts were sequenced. The table came from immunoSEQ multiplex PCR; TCRdb's copy has only in-frame clones and leaves some out. The table includes under 300,000 clones, about 24% detected once. The data were obtained in a study of beta chain features in type 1 diabetes. Notes on the study in general: Type 1 diabetes patients had TCRB CDR3s that were shorter (moderately but significantly so) in all four CD4+ subsets.

The CDR3 loop spans 17 amino acids. J was trimmed by 2 bases and V by 2 bases; bases with no gene match: 12. Germline V CDR1 and CDR2: SGDLS, YYNGEE. The sample was naive CD4+ T cells from blood. V usage is TRBV9 and J usage is TRBJ2-7, with 8 positions matching TRBD2. The clonotype was recovered from a woman aged 25 to 39 with type 1 diabetes. CDR3 sequence: CASSVSGSTKGTYEQYF. In DNA, the CDR3 is TGTGCCAGCAGCGTGAGCGGGAGTACAAAGGGGACCTACGAGCAGTACTTC.